This T cell receptor beta chain appears in the sequencing data of a study of T cells in Graves' hyperthyroidism and ophthalmopathy. Study summary: Once the initial diagnosis was made, peripheral blood was obtained before any treatment. Study results and caveats: The authors' 13 V-J model separated ophthalmopathy from stable hyperthyroidism. Most clonotypes that expanded in the thyroid above 0.001 also showed up in blood.

Amplified TCR beta CDR3 regions came from RNA transcripts. HTBI primers were used for first-round RT-PCR of the TCR CDR3. TCRdb redid the calling of the multiplex PCR reads with MiXCR, one entry per CDR3 protein. The table shows a few hundred thousand distinct CDR3 sequences, with 15% occurring only once. This CDR3 region has 16 residues. V shed 5 bases and J 3 bases; nucleotides not matched to a gene: 8. The V gene's germline CDR1 is LNHDA and CDR2 SQIVND (reference sequence). Comment on this clonotype: What it recognizes is unknown.

The sequencing input was blood. The gene calls are TRBV19 and TRBJ2-3; 10 bases align to TRBD1. This TCR was sampled from a woman aged 25-40 years with Graves' hyperthyroidism. The CDR3 DNA follows: TGTGCCAGTAGTCCGGGACAGGGGATTGGAACAGATACGCAGTATTTT. As protein: CASSPGQGIGTDTQYF.